The 24 T cell receptor beta chains below all came from one sample that was sequenced in a study of CD8+ T cells in alopecia areata. RNA extraction and reverse transcription yielded cDNA as sequencing template. Sequenced by immunoSEQ multiplex PCR; TCRdb stores in-frame clones only, minus some. Of under 30,000 clones listed, around 56% are singletons. The sequenced sample was NKG2D-high CD8+ T cells sorted from blood. These receptors all stem from a human donor with alopecia areata.

V is TRBV5-1 and J is TRBJ2-3; 8 bases match TRBD2. Trimming removed 5 bases from V and 5 bases from J; junction bases left unmatched: 10. This CDR3 comprises 15 residues. Per germline, CDR1 SGHRS and CDR2 YFSETQ. The CDR3 reads CASRRTSGGGDTQYF. The CDR3 nucleotides are TGCGCCAGCAGACGAACTAGCGGAGGCGGAGATACGCAGTATTTT.

V gene TRBV30 combines with J gene TRBJ1-1; D remains ambiguous. CDR1 GTSNPN and CDR2 SVGIG come from the germline V gene (reference sequence). CDR3 length: 14 residues. Trimming stripped 5 bases from V and 1 base from J, with 14 bases between. Here the CDR3 reads CAWCWEKTNTEAFF. CDR3 nucleotide sequence: TGTGCCTGGTGCTGGGAAAAGACGAACACTGAAGCTTTCTTT.

V is TRBV13 and J is TRBJ1-4; D unclear. The CDR3 consists of 14 residues. Trimming shortened V by 3 bases and J by 0 bases, and 5 bases separated the two germline ends. Germline V gene lookup returns CDR1 PRHDT and CDR2 FYEKMQ (reference sequence). CDR3 nucleotides: TGTGCCAGCAGCTTCACAACAACTAATGAAAAACTGTTTTTT. Translation gives CASSFTTTNEKLFF. The whole variable domain, filled in from reference TRBV13 and TRBJ1-4, reads AAGVIQSPRHLIKEKRETATLKCYPIPRHDTVYWYQQGPGQDPQFLISFYEKMQSDKGSIPDRFSAQQFSDYHSELNMSSLELGDSALYFCASSFTTTNEKLFFGSGTQLSVL.

The CDR3 region has the DNA TGTGCCAGCAGCCGCGTCCGGGACCCCCTCTGGGAGACCCAGTACTTC. Translation gives CASSRVRDPLWETQYF. This chain links TRBV27 with TRBJ2-5; D may correspond to TRBD1 or TRBD2 (5 bases each). Trimming shortened V by 6 bases and J by 5 bases, and 22 bases separated the two germline ends. Germline assignment: CDR1 MNHEY and CDR2 SMNVEV (reference sequence). The CDR3 has 16 amino acids.

The rearrangement joins TRBV2 to TRBJ2-5, with D possibly being TRBD1 (5 bases). V lost 4 bases and J lost 11, with 11 bases in between. The V gene's germline CDR1 is SNHLY and CDR2 FYNNEI. This CDR3 spans 11 amino acids. The CDR3 reads CASSGGAVQYF. For the CDR3, the DNA is TGTGCCAGCAGTGGTGGGGCGGTTCAGTACTTC.

The V call is TRBV2, the J call TRBJ1-2, with no clear D. Trimming took 8 bases from V and 0 from J, leaving 10 bases between them. CDR3 length: 13 residues. Germline V gives CDR1 SNHLY, CDR2 FYNNEI. The CDR3 nucleotides are TGTGCCAGCTTTTCGCCCCCTAACTATGGCTACACCTTC. This translates into CASFSPPNYGYTF.

The chain uses TRBV7-3 and TRBJ2-1, with D uncertain. The CDR3 is made up of 12 amino acids. V gave up 4 bases and J gave up 7 bases, with 8 bases separating them. Germline CDR1 and CDR2: SGHTA and FQGTGA. This chain's CDR3 is CASSSTANEQFF. The DNA for the CDR3 is TGTGCCAGCAGCTCGACCGCGAATGAGCAGTTCTTC.

V usage is TRBV9 and J usage is TRBJ2-7, with a possible D match to TRBD2 (6 bases). CDR3 length equals 14 residues. CDR1 is SGDLS and CDR2 is YYNGEE in the germline V gene. Between the trimmed V and J ends, which lost 7 bases and 5 bases, there was a span of 19 bases. Here the CDR3 reads CASGNGSPWDEQYF. CDR3 DNA sequence: TGTGCCAGCGGCAACGGGAGCCCTTGGGACGAGCAGTACTTC.

This rearrangement joins TRBV5-1 to TRBJ2-5; 11 bases line up with TRBD2. The V segment lost 4 bases and the J segment 1 base; nucleotides outside the gene matches: 9. The CDR3 is 17 amino acids. CDR1 is SGHRS, CDR2 YFSETQ, per germline. In DNA form, the CDR3 reads TGCGCCAGCAGCACACGGGGGACTAGCGGATTCCAAGAGACCCAGTACTTC. This gives the protein CASSTRGTSGFQETQYF.

V is TRBV5-6 and J is TRBJ2-1, with 14 bases that match TRBD2. Unmatched junction bases numbered 3, after V lost 7 bases and J lost 6 bases. CDR1 and CDR2 from the germline V gene are SGHDT and YYEEEE. The CDR3 spans 14 residues. The CDR3 sequence is CASGGTSGSNEQFF. CDR3 coding DNA: TGTGCCAGCGGAGGGACTAGCGGGAGCAATGAGCAGTTCTTC. Full variable domain (outside the CDR3, taken from reference TRBV5-6 and TRBJ2-1): DAGVTQSPTHLIKTRGQQVTLRCSPKSGHDTVSWYQQALGQGPQFIFQYYEEEERQRGNFPDRFSGHQFPNYSSELNVNALLLGDSALYLCASGGTSGSNEQFFGPGTRLTVL.

The V and J genes are TRBV15 and TRBJ2-7; 7 bases agree with TRBD2. The CDR3 length is 14 residues. Per germline, CDR1 LNHNV and CDR2 YYDKDF (reference sequence). Losses at the gene ends were 4 bases for V and 4 bases for J; bases not matched to a gene: 7. The CDR3, as DNA: TGTGCCACCAGCAAACTAGCGTCGGGTTACGAGCAGTACTTC. Translated, it gives CATSKLASGYEQYF.

This chain links TRBV27 with TRBJ2-5; 7 bases are shared with TRBD1. Germline CDR1 reads MNHEY; CDR2 reads SMNVEV (reference sequence). This CDR3 region has 14 residues. Trimming cost V 5 bases and J 4 bases; bases outside gene matches: 7. The DNA of the CDR3 is TGTGCCAGCAGTGACAGGGTCGAACGAGAGACCCAGTACTTC. Amino acids: CASSDRVERETQYF.

This clone was seen a handful of times. The chain links TRBV28 to TRBJ1-1; D is perhaps TRBD1 (5 bases). Germline V CDR1 and CDR2: MDHEN, SYDVKM. This CDR3 region has 13 residues. V was trimmed by 6 bases and J by 10 bases, leaving 18 bases between them. DNA for the CDR3: TGTGCCAGCAGACATGACAGACACCAGGGAGCTTTCTTT. It encodes CASRHDRHQGAFF.

This clone was recorded a few times. The chain recombines TRBV19 with TRBJ2-1; D is possibly TRBD2 (6 bases). Germline V CDR1 and CDR2: LNHDA, SQIVND (reference sequence). The V end was cut by 4 bases, the J end by 1 base, with 11 bases between. The CDR3 spans 15 residues. CDR3 sequence reads: CASSKFSGSYNEQFF. The CDR3, as DNA: TGTGCCAGTAGTAAATTTAGCGGTTCCTACAATGAGCAGTTCTTC.

V gene TRBV27 combines with J gene TRBJ2-1; 8 bases fit TRBD1. The CDR3 contains 14 residues. Germline CDR1 is MNHEY and CDR2 is SMNVEV (reference sequence). V lost 3 bases, J lost 4 bases, and 2 bases stayed unmatched. The CDR3 region is CASSLGQVYNEQFF. The CDR3 DNA sequence: TGTGCCAGCAGTTTGGGACAGGTGTACAATGAGCAGTTCTTC.

In its sample, this clone was seen a few times. CDR3 in DNA: TGTGCCAGCAGCCGAGGGACAGGCCGCTCCTACGAGCAGTACTTC. Amino acid sequence: CASSRGTGRSYEQYF. The genes are TRBV28 and TRBJ2-7; 8 bases line up with TRBD1. This CDR3 has 15 amino acids. Germline-derived CDR1 and CDR2 are MDHEN and SYDVKM. Trimming removed 6 bases from V and 0 bases from J; junction bases left unmatched: 7.

This clone came up once. The chain links TRBV29-1 to TRBJ2-3, with a tentative D call TRBD2 (5 bases). Trimming left V 0 bases short and J 5 bases short, with 24 bases between. In germline, CDR1 is SQVTM, CDR2 ANQGSEA. The CDR3 runs to 18 residues. Here the CDR3 reads CSVEDPAPLIAKLDTQYF. The CDR3 DNA follows: TGCAGCGTTGAAGATCCCGCCCCCCTCATAGCGAAACTAGATACGCAGTATTTT.

The rearrangement uses TRBV28 and TRBJ2-7; D is unresolved. This CDR3 contains 12 residues. CDR1 and CDR2 from the germline V gene are MDHEN and SYDVKM. Deletions cut 2 bases from V and 6 bases from J, with 8 bases between. CDR3 sequence reads: CASSLTAVEQYF. CDR3 DNA sequence: TGTGCCAGCAGTTTAACTGCCGTCGAGCAGTACTTC.

The chain couples TRBV6-1 to TRBJ2-7; 10 bases line up with TRBD2. Germline CDR1 and CDR2: MNHNS and SASEGT. Trimming took 3 bases from V and 7 from J; bases not matched to a gene: 12. The CDR3 runs to 16 residues. DNA for the CDR3: TGTGCCAGCAGTGACCCAGCGGGAGGGGGGACGTTAGAGCAGTACTTC. It yields the protein CASSDPAGGGTLEQYF.

The chain uses TRBV28 and TRBJ2-3; no reliable D call. This CDR3 has 11 amino acids. Trimming shortened V by 6 bases and J by 6 bases, and 7 bases separated the two germline ends. Germline V gene lookup returns CDR1 MDHEN and CDR2 SYDVKM. As DNA, the CDR3 is TGTGCCAGCAGGCGTATCGATACGCAGTATTTT. It encodes CASRRIDTQYF.

J is TRBJ1-2 and V is TRBV4-1, with 7 bases lining up with TRBD1. The CDR3 contains 14 residues. V gave up 4 bases and J gave up 3 bases; unmatched junction bases: 5. Germline V gene lookup returns CDR1 MGHRA and CDR2 YSYEKL. The CDR3 protein is CASSPQTGYYGYTF. As DNA, the CDR3 is TGCGCCAGCAGCCCCCAGACAGGGTACTATGGCTACACCTTC.

Regarding this clone: A single base is all that separates this from a far larger clone, so a read error is likely. The same CDR3 can be traced to other DNA sequences in this sample. The V call is TRBV4-1, the J call TRBJ1-1; D unresolved. The CDR3 length is 14 residues. Per the germline V gene, CDR1 is MGHRA and CDR2 is YSYEKL. The CDR3 nucleotides are TGCGCCAGCAGCCAAGTGTCTATCTCTACTGAGGCTTTCTTT. Translating it yields CASSQVSISTEAFF.

Regarding this clone: Different DNA sequences within this sample yield the same CDR3. V is TRBV7-8 and J is TRBJ2-3, with TRBD1 identical over 9 bases. The CDR3 spans 18 residues. Trimming at V came to 2 bases and at J to 3 bases, leaving 12 bases not matched to a gene. Looked up from germline, CDR1 is SGHVS and CDR2 is FQNEAQ. The CDR3, as DNA: TGTGCCAGCAGCTTATCGTGGGCTACAGGGGGCGCAACAGATACGCAGTATTTT. Translating gives CASSLSWATGGATDTQYF.

The V call is TRBV6-1, the J call TRBJ2-1; TRBD2 matches at 12 bases. This CDR3 has 16 residues. CDR1 is MNHNS and CDR2 is SASEGT in the germline V gene. Unmatched junction bases numbered 2, after V lost 3 bases and J lost 2 bases. The CDR3 reads CASSEPSGRAYNEQFF. Here the CDR3 DNA reads TGTGCCAGCAGTGAGCCTAGCGGGAGGGCCTACAATGAGCAGTTCTTC.